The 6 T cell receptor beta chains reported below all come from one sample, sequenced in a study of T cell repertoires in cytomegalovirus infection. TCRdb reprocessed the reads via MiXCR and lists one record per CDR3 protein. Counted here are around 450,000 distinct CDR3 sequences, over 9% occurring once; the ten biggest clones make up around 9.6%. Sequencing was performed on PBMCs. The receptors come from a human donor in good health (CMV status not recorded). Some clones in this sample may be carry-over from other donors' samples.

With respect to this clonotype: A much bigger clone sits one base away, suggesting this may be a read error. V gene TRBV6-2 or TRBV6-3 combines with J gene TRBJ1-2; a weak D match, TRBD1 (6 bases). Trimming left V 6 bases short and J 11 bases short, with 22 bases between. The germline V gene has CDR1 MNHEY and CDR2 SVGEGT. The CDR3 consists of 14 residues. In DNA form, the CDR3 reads TGTGCCAGCAGCCTACCGGTACAGGGTGGGGGATACACCTTC. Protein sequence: CASSLPVQGGGYTF.

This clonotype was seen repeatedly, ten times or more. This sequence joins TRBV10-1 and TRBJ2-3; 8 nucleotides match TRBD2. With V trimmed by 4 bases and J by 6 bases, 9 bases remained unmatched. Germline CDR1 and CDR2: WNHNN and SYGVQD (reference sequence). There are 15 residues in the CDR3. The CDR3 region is CASSGTSTGRDTQYF. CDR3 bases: TGCGCCAGCAGTGGGACTAGCACCGGTCGGGATACGCAGTATTTT.

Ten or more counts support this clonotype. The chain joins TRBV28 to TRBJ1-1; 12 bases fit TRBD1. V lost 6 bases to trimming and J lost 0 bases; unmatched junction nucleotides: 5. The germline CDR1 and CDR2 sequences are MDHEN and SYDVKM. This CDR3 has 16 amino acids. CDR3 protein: CASRGQGALMNTEAFF. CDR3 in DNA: TGTGCCAGCAGGGGACAGGGGGCCCTGATGAACACTGAAGCTTTCTTT.

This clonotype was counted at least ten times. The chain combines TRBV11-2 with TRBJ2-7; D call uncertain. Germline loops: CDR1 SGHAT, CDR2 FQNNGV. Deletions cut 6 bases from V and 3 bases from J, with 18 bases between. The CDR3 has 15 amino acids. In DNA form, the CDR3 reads TGTGCCAGCAGTCTCAACCCGGGTTCAAACTACGAGCAGTACTTC. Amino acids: CASSLNPGSNYEQYF.

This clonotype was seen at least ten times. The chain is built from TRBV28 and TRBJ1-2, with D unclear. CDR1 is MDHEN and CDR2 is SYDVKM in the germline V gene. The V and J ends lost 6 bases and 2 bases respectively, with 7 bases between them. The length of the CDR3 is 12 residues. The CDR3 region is CASSLRNYGYTF. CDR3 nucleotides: TGTGCCAGCAGCTTACGGAACTATGGCTACACCTTC.

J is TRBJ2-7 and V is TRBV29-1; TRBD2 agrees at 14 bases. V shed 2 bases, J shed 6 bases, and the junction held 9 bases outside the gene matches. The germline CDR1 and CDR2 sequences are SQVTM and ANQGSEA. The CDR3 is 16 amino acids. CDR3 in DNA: TGCAGCGTTGAAAGGGCGGTGGGACTAGCGGGAGTCGAGCAGTACTTC. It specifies CSVERAVGLAGVEQYF.